The clone carrying this T cell receptor beta chain was seen more than once but under ten times. The sample comes from a study of T-cell reconstitution after alpha-beta-depleted transplantation in children. The CDR3 contains 14 residues. The J segment lost 5 bases and the V segment lost 6 bases, leaving 7 bases of the junction unmatched. It was with unique molecular identifiers that the TCRbeta library was prepared. TCRdb itself ran the PCR reads through MiXCR, one entry per CDR3 protein. The table includes 250,000 to 300,000 distinct CDR3 sequences, 9.5% to 13% detected once. The sequenced sample was PBMCs, obtained before TCRalphabeta/CD19-depleted stem cell transplant. This sequence joins TRBV12-3 or TRBV12-4 and TRBJ2-7; 10 bases map to TRBD2. The sequence derives from a boy in the first two years of life with acute myeloid leukemia, due to receive a stem cell transplant. The CDR3 loop is CASSSSGTSDEQYF. In DNA form, the CDR3 reads TGTGCCAGCAGCTCCTCGGGGACTAGCGACGAGCAGTACTTC.